This TCR beta chain appears in the sequencing data of a study of blood T cell repertoires in COVID-19. About the study: The origin of the acute and convalescent COVID-19 samples was the United States, Italy and Spain. In each case, the material was cDNA or gDNA derived from T cells, B-cell-depleted T cells, or PBMCs.

The CDR3 contains 15 residues. Per germline, CDR1 SGHTA and CDR2 FQGTGA. Between the trimmed V and J ends, which lost 5 bases and 3 bases, there was a span of 17 bases. Authors' data handling: Reference gene primers were amplified, and this amplification served to estimate nucleated cell counts. The assay was immunoSEQ multiplex PCR, and TCRdb's table has in-frame clones only and misses some. V and J calls and clone size come straight from that table; D and trimming were deduced from the DNA. The sample has under 80,000 clones, 80% to 90% seen once. This sequence joins TRBV7-3 and TRBJ2-7; a possible D gene is TRBD1 (5 bases). The receptor's source is a man of 80 years or more in a cohort sampled during active COVID-19. What was sequenced was peripheral blood. This chain's CDR3 is CASSPGQGKLYEQYF. The CDR3, as DNA: TGTGCCAGCAGCCCCGGGCAGGGAAAACTCTACGAGCAGTACTTC.